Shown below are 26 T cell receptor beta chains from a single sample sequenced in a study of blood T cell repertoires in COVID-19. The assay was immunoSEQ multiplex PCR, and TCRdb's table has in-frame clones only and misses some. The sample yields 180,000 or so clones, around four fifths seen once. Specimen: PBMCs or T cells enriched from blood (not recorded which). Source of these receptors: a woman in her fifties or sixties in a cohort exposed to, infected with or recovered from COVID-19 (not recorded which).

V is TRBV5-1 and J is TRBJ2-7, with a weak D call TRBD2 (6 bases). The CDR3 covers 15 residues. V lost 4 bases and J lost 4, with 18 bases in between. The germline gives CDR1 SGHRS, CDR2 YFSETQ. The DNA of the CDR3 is TGCGCCAGCAGCCCCAGTGGGGGGACGACTTACGAGCAGTACTTC. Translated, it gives CASSPSGGTTYEQYF.

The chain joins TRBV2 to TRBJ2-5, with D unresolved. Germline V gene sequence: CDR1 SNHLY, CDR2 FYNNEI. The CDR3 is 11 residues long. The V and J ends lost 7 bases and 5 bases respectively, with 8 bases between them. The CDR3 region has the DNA TGTGCCAGCAATAAGGAGGAGACCCAGTACTTC. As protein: CASNKEETQYF.

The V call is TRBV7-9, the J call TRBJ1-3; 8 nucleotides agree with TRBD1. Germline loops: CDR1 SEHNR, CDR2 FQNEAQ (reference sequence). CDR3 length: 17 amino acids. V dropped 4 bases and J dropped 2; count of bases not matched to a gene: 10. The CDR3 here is CASSSYSDRDTGNTIYF. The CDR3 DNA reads TGTGCCAGCAGCTCCTATTCGGACAGGGATACTGGAAACACCATATATTTT.

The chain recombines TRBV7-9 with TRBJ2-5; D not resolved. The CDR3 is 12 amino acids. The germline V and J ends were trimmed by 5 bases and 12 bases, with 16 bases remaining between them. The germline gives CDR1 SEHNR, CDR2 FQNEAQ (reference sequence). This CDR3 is CASSPRIADEYF. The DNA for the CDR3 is TGTGCCAGCAGCCCGCGAATAGCCGACGAGTACTTC.

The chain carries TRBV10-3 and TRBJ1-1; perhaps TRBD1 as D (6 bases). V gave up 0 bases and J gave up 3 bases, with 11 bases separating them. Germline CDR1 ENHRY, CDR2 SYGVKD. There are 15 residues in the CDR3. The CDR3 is CAISESRGGYTEAFF. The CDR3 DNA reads TGTGCCATCAGTGAGTCACGGGGGGGCTACACTGAAGCTTTCTTT.

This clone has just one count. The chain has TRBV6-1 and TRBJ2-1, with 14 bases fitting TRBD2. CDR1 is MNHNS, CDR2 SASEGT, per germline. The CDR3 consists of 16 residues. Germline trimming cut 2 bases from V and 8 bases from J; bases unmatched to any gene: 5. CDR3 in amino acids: CASSEPGLAGVYEQFF. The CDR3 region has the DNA TGTGCCAGCAGTGAACCGGGACTAGCGGGAGTCTATGAGCAGTTCTTC.

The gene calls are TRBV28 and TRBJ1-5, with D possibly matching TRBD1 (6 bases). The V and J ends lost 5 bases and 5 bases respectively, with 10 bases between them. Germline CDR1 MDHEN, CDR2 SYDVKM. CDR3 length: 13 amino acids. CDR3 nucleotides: TGTGCCAGCAGTGGGACATCCTATCAGCCCCAGCATTTT. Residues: CASSGTSYQPQHF.

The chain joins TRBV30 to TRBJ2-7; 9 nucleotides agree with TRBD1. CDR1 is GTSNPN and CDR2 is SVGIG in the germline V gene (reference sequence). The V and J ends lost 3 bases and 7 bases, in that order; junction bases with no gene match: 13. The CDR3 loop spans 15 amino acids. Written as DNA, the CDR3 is TGTGCCTGGAGGGCACAAAGGACAGGGGCAGGTGAGCAGTACTTC. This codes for CAWRAQRTGAGEQYF.

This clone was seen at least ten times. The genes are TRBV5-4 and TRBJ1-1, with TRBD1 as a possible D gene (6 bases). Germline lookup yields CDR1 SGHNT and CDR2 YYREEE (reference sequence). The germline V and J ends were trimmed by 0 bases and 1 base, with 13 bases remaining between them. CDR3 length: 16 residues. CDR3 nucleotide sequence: TGTGCCAGCAGCTTGGGGGGTGGGACAAAGAACACTGAAGCTTTCTTT. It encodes CASSLGGGTKNTEAFF.

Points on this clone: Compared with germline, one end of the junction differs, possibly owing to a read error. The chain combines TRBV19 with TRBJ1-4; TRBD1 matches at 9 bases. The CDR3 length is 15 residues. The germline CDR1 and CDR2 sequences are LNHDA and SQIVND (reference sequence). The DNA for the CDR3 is TGTGCCAGCAGTACCTTGGGACAGGGAAATGAAAAACTGTTTTTT. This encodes CASSTLGQGNEKLFF. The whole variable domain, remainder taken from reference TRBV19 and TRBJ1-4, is DGGITQSPKYLFRKEGQNVTLSCEQNLNHDAMYWYRQDPGQGLRLIYYSQIVNDFQKGDIAEGYSVSREKKESFPLTVTSAQKNPTAFYLCASSTLGQGNEKLFFGSGTQLSVL.

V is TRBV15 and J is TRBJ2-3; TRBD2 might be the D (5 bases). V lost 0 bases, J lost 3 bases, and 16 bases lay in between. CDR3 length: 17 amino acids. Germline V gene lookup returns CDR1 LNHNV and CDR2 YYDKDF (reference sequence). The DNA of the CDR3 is TGTGCCACCAGCAGAGAAAGGCTAGCTAGATGGACAGATACGCAGTATTTT. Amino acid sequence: CATSRERLARWTDTQYF.

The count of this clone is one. In DNA form, the CDR3 reads TGTGCCAGTAGTACCCGACTACTAGCGGGGGCAAAAGAGACCCAGTACTTC. Translation gives CASSTRLLAGAKETQYF. The chain is built from TRBV19 and TRBJ2-5, with TRBD2 identical over 11 bases. Germline V gives CDR1 LNHDA, CDR2 SQIVND (reference sequence). The CDR3 length is 17 residues. Losses at the gene ends were 4 bases for V and 3 bases for J; bases not matched to a gene: 10.

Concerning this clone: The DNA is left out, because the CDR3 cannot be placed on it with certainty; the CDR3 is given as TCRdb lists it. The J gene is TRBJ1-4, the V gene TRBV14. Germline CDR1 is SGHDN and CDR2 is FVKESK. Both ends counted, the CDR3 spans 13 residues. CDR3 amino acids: CASSGPAGEKLFF.

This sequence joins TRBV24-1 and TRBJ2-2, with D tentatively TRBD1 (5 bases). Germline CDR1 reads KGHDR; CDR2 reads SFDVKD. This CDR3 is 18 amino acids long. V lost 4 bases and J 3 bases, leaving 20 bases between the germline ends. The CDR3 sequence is CATSELGRQLGDTGELFF. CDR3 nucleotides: TGTGCCACCAGTGAGTTAGGAAGACAGCTTGGGGACACCGGGGAGCTGTTTTTT.

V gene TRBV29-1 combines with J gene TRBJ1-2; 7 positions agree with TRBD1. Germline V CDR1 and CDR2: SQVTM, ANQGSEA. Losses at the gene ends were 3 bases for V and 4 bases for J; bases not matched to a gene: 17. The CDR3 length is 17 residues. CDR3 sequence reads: CSVDTGQSAKVSYGYTF. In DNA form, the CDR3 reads TGCAGCGTTGACACGGGACAGTCTGCGAAGGTTTCCTATGGCTACACCTTC. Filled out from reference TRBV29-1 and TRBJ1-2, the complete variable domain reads SAVISQKPSRDICQRGTSLTIQCQVDSQVTMMFWYRQQPGQSLTLIATANQGSEATYESGFVIDKFPISRPNLTFSTLTVSNMSPEDSSIYLCSVDTGQSAKVSYGYTFGSGTRLTVV.

The CDR3 bases are TGTGCCAGCAGTGAATGGCCCGACAGGGAAGCATACTTC. The encoded protein is CASSEWPDREAYF. The chain recombines TRBV25-1 with TRBJ2-7; 7 bases match TRBD1. With V trimmed by 1 base and J by 13 bases, 10 bases remained unmatched. This CDR3 contains 13 residues. The germline V gene has CDR1 MGHDK and CDR2 SYGVNS.

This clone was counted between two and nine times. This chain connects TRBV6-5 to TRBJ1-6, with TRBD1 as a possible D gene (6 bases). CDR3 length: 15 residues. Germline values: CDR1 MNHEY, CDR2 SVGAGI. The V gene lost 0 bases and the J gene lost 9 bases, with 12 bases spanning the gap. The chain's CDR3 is CASSYSAGQTSPLHF. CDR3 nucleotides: TGTGCCAGCAGTTACTCGGCCGGACAGACTTCACCCCTCCACTTT.

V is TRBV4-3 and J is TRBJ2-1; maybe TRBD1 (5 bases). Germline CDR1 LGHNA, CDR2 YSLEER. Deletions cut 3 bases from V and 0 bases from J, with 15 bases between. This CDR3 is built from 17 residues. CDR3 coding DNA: TGCGCCAGCAGCCAGGTCATGACAGCGAGCTCCTACAATGAGCAGTTCTTC. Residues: CASSQVMTASSYNEQFF.

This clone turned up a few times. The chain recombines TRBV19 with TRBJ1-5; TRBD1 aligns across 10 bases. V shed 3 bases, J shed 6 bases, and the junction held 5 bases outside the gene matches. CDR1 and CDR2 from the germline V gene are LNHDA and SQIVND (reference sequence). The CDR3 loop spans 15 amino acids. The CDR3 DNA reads TGTGCCAGTAGTATTAGGGACAGGGGCGGTCAGCCCCAGCATTTT. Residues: CASSIRDRGGQPQHF.

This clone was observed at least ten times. For the CDR3, the DNA is TGTGCCAGCAGTTCTCGGGTTCTCCAAGAGACCCAGTACTTC. Translation gives CASSSRVLQETQYF. The rearrangement joins TRBV6-5 to TRBJ2-5; no reliable D call. V lost 4 bases to trimming and J lost 1 base, with 10 bases between them. Germline loops: CDR1 MNHEY, CDR2 SVGAGI. The CDR3 consists of 14 residues.

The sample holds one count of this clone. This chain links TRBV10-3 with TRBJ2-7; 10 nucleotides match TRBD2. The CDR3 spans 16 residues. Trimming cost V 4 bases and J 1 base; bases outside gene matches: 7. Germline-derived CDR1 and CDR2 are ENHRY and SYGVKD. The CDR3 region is CAISAVRAGGSYEQYF. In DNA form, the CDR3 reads TGTGCCATCAGTGCGGTGCGAGCGGGGGGGTCCTACGAGCAGTACTTC.

DNA for the CDR3: TGTGCCAGCAGAAAGACAGGGGGCAATCAGCCCCAGCATTTT. Amino acids: CASRKTGGNQPQHF. This chain joins TRBV6-5 and TRBJ1-5, with 8 bases matching TRBD1. Trimming took 6 bases from V and 2 from J; bases not matched to a gene: 3. The CDR3 is 14 amino acids. CDR1 and CDR2 (germline): MNHEY, SVGAGI.

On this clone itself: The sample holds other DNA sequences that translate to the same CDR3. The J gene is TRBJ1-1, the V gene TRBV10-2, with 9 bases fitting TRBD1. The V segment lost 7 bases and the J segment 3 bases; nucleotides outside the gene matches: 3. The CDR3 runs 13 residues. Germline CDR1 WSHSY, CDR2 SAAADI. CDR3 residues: CASNRGPDTEAFF. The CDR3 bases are TGCGCCAGCAACAGGGGGCCAGACACTGAAGCTTTCTTT.

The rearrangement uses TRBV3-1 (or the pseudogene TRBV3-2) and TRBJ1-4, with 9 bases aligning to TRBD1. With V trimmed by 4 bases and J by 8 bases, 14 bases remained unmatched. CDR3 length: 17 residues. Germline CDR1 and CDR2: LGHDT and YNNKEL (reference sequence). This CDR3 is CASSLQSLGQGSEKLFF. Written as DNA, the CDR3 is TGTGCCAGCAGCCTTCAGTCCTTAGGACAGGGGTCAGAAAAACTGTTTTTT.

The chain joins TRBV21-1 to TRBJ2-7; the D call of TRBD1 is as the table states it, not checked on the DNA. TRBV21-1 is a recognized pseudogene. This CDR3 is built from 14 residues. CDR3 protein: CASSKKGVKYEQYF. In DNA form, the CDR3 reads TGTGCCAGCAGCAAAAAGGGGGTTAAGTACGAGCAGTACTTC.

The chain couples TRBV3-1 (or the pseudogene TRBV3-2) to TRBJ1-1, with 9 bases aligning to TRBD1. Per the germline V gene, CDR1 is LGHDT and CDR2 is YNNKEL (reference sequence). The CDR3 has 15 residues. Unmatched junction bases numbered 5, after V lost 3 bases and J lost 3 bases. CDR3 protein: CASSHTGGLDTEAFF. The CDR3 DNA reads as TGTGCCAGCAGCCATACAGGGGGCTTAGACACTGAAGCTTTCTTT.